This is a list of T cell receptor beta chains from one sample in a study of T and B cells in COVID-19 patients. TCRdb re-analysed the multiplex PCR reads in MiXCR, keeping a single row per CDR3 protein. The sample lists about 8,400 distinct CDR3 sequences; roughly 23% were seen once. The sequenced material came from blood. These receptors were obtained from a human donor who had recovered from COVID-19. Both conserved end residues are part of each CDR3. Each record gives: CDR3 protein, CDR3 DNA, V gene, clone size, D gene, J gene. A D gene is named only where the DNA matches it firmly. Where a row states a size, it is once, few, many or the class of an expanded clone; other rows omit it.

CAAGIPYNEQFF | TGCGCGGCCGGTATCCCCTACAATGAGCAGTTCTTC | TRBV27 | medium-sized | - | TRBJ2-1
CSARDAAGLGTF | TGCAGTGCGCGTGATGCTGCGGGACTAGGGACCTTC | TRBV20-1 | - | TRBD2 | TRBJ2-5
CASSQEGPRSSYNSPLHF | TGCGCCAGCAGCCAAGAGGGCCCCCGGAGCTCCTATAATTCACCCCTCCACTTT | TRBV4-3 | - | - | TRBJ1-6
CASRLQGTGANVLTF | TGTGCCAGCAGACTACAGGGAACCGGGGCCAACGTCCTGACTTTC | TRBV6-4 | many | - | TRBJ2-6
CASSSGMSYEQYF | TGTGCCAGCAGTTCCGGGATGAGTTACGAGCAGTACTTC | TRBV27 | medium-sized | - | TRBJ2-7
CASSFVQREKLFF | TGTGCCAGCAGCTTTGTGCAACGTGAAAAACTGTTTTTT | TRBV7-9 | few | - | TRBJ1-4
CSASSQGLGGIEQFF | TGCAGTGCTAGCTCTCAGGGACTGGGAGGGATTGAGCAGTTCTTC | TRBV20-1 | few | TRBD2 | TRBJ2-1
CASSLVPGYNSPLHF | TGCGCCAGCAGTTTGGTACCGGGCTATAATTCACCCCTCCACTTT | TRBV5-1 | - | - | TRBJ1-6
CAINGGHTDTQYF | TGTGCCATCAACGGGGGTCACACAGATACGCAGTATTTT | TRBV10-3 | medium-sized | - | TRBJ2-3
CASSSSGTGLYGYTF | TGTGCCAGCAGTTCCTCCGGGACAGGGCTCTATGGCTACACCTTC | TRBV27 | - | TRBD1 | TRBJ1-2
CSAPGQRREAFF | TGCAGTGCTCCGGGACAGCGACGTGAAGCTTTCTTT | TRBV20-1 | - | TRBD1 | TRBJ1-1
CASSPGHWDGTDTQYF | TGTGCCAGCAGTCCAGGACATTGGGACGGCACAGATACGCAGTATTTT | TRBV6-4 | medium-sized | - | TRBJ2-3
CASSLLTGETQYF | TGTGCCAGCAGCTTATTGACAGGGGAGACCCAGTACTTC | TRBV7-9 | few | TRBD1 | TRBJ2-5
CASGTGSAEAFF | TGTGCCAGCGGGACAGGGTCGGCTGAAGCTTTCTTT | TRBV27 | - | TRBD1 | TRBJ1-1
CSASPTGDLNSPLHF | TGCAGTGCTAGTCCGACAGGTGATCTTAATTCACCCCTCCACTTT | TRBV20-1 | few | - | TRBJ1-6
CASSFPGSANEILFF | TGTGCCAGCAGCTTCCCCGGGTCGGCTAATGAAATACTGTTTTTT | TRBV7-2 | - | - | TRBJ1-4
CASSPQRETQYF | TGTGCCAGCAGCCCTCAACGGGAGACCCAGTACTTC | TRBV27 | few | - | TRBJ2-5
CASLRVRGGDTTNEKLFF | TGTGCCAGTCTACGCGTTCGAGGGGGAGACACAACTAATGAAAAACTGTTTTTT | TRBV6-2/TRBV6-3 | medium-sized | - | TRBJ1-4
CASSLDTGVYEQYF | TGTGCCAGCAGCTTGGACACAGGGGTTTACGAGCAGTACTTC | TRBV5-5 | medium-sized | TRBD1 | TRBJ2-7
CASSQGTSSSGANVLTF | TGCGCCAGCAGCCAAGGGACTAGCAGCTCTGGGGCCAACGTCCTGACTTTC | TRBV4-3 | - | TRBD2 | TRBJ2-6
CASSHTGVEQYF | TGTGCCAGCAGCCACACAGGGGTCGAGCAGTACTTC | TRBV27 | medium-sized | TRBD1 | TRBJ2-7
CASSGHGSTDTQYF | TGTGCCAGTAGTGGTCACGGGAGCACAGATACGCAGTATTTT | TRBV19 | medium-sized | - | TRBJ2-3
CASSLSPSNNEQFF | TGTGCCAGCAGCTTAAGTCCGAGTAACAATGAGCAGTTCTTC | TRBV7-6 | medium-sized | - | TRBJ2-1
CASSSGLSGGYTF | TGTGCCAGCAGTTCAGGCCTCTCGGGTGGCTACACCTTC | TRBV12-3/TRBV12-4 | - | - | TRBJ1-2
CASSYLSGLPSSGRAYGYTF | TGTGCCAGCAGTTACCTTTCGGGACTGCCCTCCTCCGGACGCGCCTATGGCTACACCTTC | TRBV6-2/TRBV6-3 | - | - | TRBJ1-2
CARLAPTPGELFF | TGTGCCAGACTAGCTCCAACGCCCGGGGAGCTGTTTTTT | TRBV7-9 | many | - | TRBJ2-2
CASSYSRLRGDHEQYF | TGTGCCAGCAGTTACTCCCGCCTGAGGGGGGACCACGAGCAGTACTTC | TRBV6-5 | medium-sized | - | TRBJ2-7
CSGRTSGGTGYNEQFF | TGCAGCGGGCGGACTAGCGGGGGGACGGGTTACAATGAGCAGTTCTTC | TRBV29-1 | large | TRBD2 | TRBJ2-1
CASSSRALGEKLFF | TGCGCCAGCAGTAGCCGGGCTTTAGGAGAAAAACTGTTTTTT | TRBV5-1 | few | - | TRBJ1-4
CASRGLRSEKLFF | TGTGCCAGCAGGGGACTGAGGAGCGAAAAACTGTTTTTT | TRBV6-5 | medium-sized | - | TRBJ1-4
CASSYSTVNYGYTF | TGTGCCAGCAGTTACTCGACAGTTAACTATGGCTACACCTTC | TRBV6-6 | - | - | TRBJ1-2
CASSPRFSLSTDTQYF | TGTGCCAGCAGCCCCAGGTTCTCACTTAGCACAGATACGCAGTATTTT | TRBV14 | few | - | TRBJ2-3
CASRGSGSPNEQFF | TGCGCCAGCAGGGGTAGCGGGAGCCCCAATGAGCAGTTCTTC | TRBV4-1 | few | TRBD2 | TRBJ2-1
CASSMAQKETQYF | TGTGCCAGTAGTATGGCCCAGAAAGAGACCCAGTACTTC | TRBV19 | medium-sized | - | TRBJ2-5
CASSLGFGSGGRGETQYF | TGTGCCAGCAGTTTAGGCTTTGGCAGCGGGGGGCGGGGAGAGACCCAGTACTTC | TRBV12-3/TRBV12-4 | many | TRBD2 | TRBJ2-5
CASSQDILSDNSPLHF | TGTGCCAGCAGCCAAGATATACTAAGTGATAATTCACCCCTCCACTTT | TRBV14 | few | - | TRBJ1-6
CARSPGTSFYEQYF | TGTGCCAGAAGCCCTGGGACTAGTTTCTACGAGCAGTACTTC | TRBV5-3 | few | TRBD2 | TRBJ2-7
CASSERRGETQYF | TGCGCCAGCAGCGAAAGGAGGGGAGAGACCCAGTACTTC | TRBV5-1 | few | - | TRBJ2-5
CASSFQGSLYEQYF | TGTGCCAGCAGCTTTCAGGGGTCCCTTTACGAGCAGTACTTC | TRBV12-3/TRBV12-4 | many | - | TRBJ2-7
CATKTGGSNSPLHF | TGTGCCACCAAGACAGGGGGCTCTAATTCACCCCTCCACTTT | TRBV6-5 | medium-sized | TRBD1 | TRBJ1-6
CAIRGGGGTGELFF | TGTGCCATCAGAGGAGGGGGCGGCACCGGGGAGCTGTTTTTT | TRBV10-3 | medium-sized | - | TRBJ2-2
CASSLGLGPEAFF | TGTGCCAGCAGCTTAGGCCTTGGGCCTGAAGCTTTCTTT | TRBV13 | many | - | TRBJ1-1
CASSFRDSLENTEAFF | TGTGCCAGCAGCTTCCGGGACAGTCTGGAAAACACTGAAGCTTTCTTT | TRBV5-5 | - | TRBD1 | TRBJ1-1
CASSLLYEQFF | TGCGCCAGCAGCCTACTGTATGAGCAGTTCTTC | TRBV5-1 | - | - | TRBJ2-1
CASSIEGILETQYF | TGTGCCAGCAGCATAGAGGGCATCTTAGAGACCCAGTACTTC | TRBV11-2 | many | - | TRBJ2-5
CASSLASGQGSYEQYF | TGTGCCAGCAGCTTGGCCTCGGGACAGGGCTCCTACGAGCAGTACTTC | TRBV5-5 | medium-sized | TRBD1 | TRBJ2-7
CASSQQIGQTYEQYF | TGTGCCAGCAGTCAGCAAATCGGACAGACCTACGAGCAGTACTTC | TRBV6-5 | medium-sized | - | TRBJ2-7
CASSYLRTGQETQYF | TGTGCCAGCAGTTACCTTAGGACGGGGCAAGAGACCCAGTACTTC | TRBV6-2/TRBV6-3 | many | - | TRBJ2-5
CASTSGVQSYNEQFF | TGTGCCAGCACTAGCGGGGTGCAGTCCTACAATGAGCAGTTCTTC | TRBV12-3/TRBV12-4 | few | TRBD2 | TRBJ2-1
CASSVQRTSHEADTQYF | TGTGCCAGCAGCGTGCAACGGACTAGTCACGAGGCAGATACGCAGTATTTT | TRBV5-6 | - | TRBD2 | TRBJ2-3
CASRRGTDTQYF | TGTGCCAGCAGGCGGGGGACAGATACGCAGTATTTT | TRBV11-2 | medium-sized | TRBD2 | TRBJ2-3
CASSLVRYNEQFF | TGTGCCAGCAGCTTAGTTAGATACAATGAGCAGTTCTTC | TRBV7-2 | - | - | TRBJ2-1
CATSPTQRVNQPQHF | TGTGCAACTTCCCCTACTCAGAGGGTCAATCAGCCCCAGCATTTT | TRBV10-3 | few | - | TRBJ1-5
CATSDPAVQIQETQYF | TGTGCCACCAGTGACCCCGCTGTGCAGATCCAAGAGACCCAGTACTTC | TRBV24-1 | many | - | TRBJ2-5
CSAEGGRARNEQFF | TGCAGCGCCGAGGGCGGGAGGGCCCGCAATGAGCAGTTCTTC | TRBV29-1 | - | TRBD2 | TRBJ2-1
CASSHPDLSDTQYF | TGTGCCAGCAGCCACCCCGACCTATCAGATACGCAGTATTTT | TRBV6-4 | many | - | TRBJ2-3
CASIAEVNTDTQYF | TGTGCCAGCATCGCCGAAGTTAACACAGATACGCAGTATTTT | TRBV2 | - | - | TRBJ2-3
CSVERWTGANVLTF | TGCAGCGTTGAAAGGTGGACCGGGGCCAACGTCCTGACTTTC | TRBV29-1 | - | - | TRBJ2-6
CASSYSAFLLMGDTDTQYF | TGTGCCAGCAGTTACTCAGCCTTTTTGCTGATGGGCGACACAGATACGCAGTATTTT | TRBV6-5 | - | - | TRBJ2-3